This passage covers 4 T cell receptor beta chains from one sample sequenced in a study of T cells in Graves' hyperthyroidism and ophthalmopathy. Authors of the study amplified TCR beta CDR3 regions from RNA transcripts. First-round RT-PCR with HTBI primers amplified the TCR CDR3 region. TCRdb analysed the multiplex PCR reads with MiXCR anew, one entry per CDR3 protein. The table has hundreds of thousands of distinct CDR3 sequences, approximately 14% seen once. Sample: blood. The receptors originated from a woman aged 18 to 35 with Graves' hyperthyroidism.

This clonotype was found a few times. The rearrangement joins TRBV20-1 to TRBJ1-5; 10 nucleotides align to TRBD1. There are 14 residues in the CDR3. The trim removed 6 bases at V and 3 bases at J, leaving 5 bases unmatched. Germline V gene lookup returns CDR1 DFQATT and CDR2 SNEGSKA (reference sequence). The CDR3 is CSAGTGVSNQPQHF. The CDR3, as DNA: TGCAGTGCCGGGACAGGGGTCTCCAATCAGCCCCAGCATTTT.

This clonotype was counted at least ten times. The chain is built from TRBV5-1 and TRBJ2-3; 9 nucleotides match TRBD1. The V gene's germline CDR1 is SGHRS and CDR2 YFSETQ. Unmatched junction bases numbered 7, after V lost 3 bases and J lost 5 bases. This CDR3 contains 15 residues. CDR3 loop: CASSSAGTGRDTQYF. CDR3 bases: TGCGCCAGCAGCTCTGCCGGGACAGGGAGAGATACGCAGTATTTT. The full variable domain, with the rest looked up from reference TRBV5-1 and TRBJ2-3, is KAGVTQTPRYLIKTRGQQVTLSCSPISGHRSVSWYQQTPGQGLQFLFEYFSETQRNKGNFPGRFSGRQFSNSRSEMNVSTLELGDSALYLCASSSAGTGRDTQYFGPGTRLTVL.

This clonotype was counted ten times or more. This chain joins TRBV13 and TRBJ1-1; no firm D call. Germline CDR1 reads PRHDT; CDR2 reads FYEKMQ (reference sequence). Trimming took 0 bases from V and 1 from J, leaving 15 bases between them. CDR3 length: 17 residues. The CDR3 loop reads CASSLGPDRLGNTEAFF. The DNA of the CDR3 is TGTGCCAGCAGCTTAGGTCCAGACCGGTTGGGGAACACTGAAGCTTTCTTT.

This chain links TRBV6-1 with TRBJ1-2, with D unresolved. CDR3 length: 12 residues. The V gene's germline CDR1 is MNHNS and CDR2 SASEGT. V lost 8 bases to trimming and J lost 3 bases, with 10 bases between them. CDR3 amino acids: CASGPSDYGYTF. CDR3 DNA: TGTGCCAGCGGGCCCTCTGACTATGGCTACACCTTC.